Following are 15 T cell receptor beta chains from one sample sequenced in a study of blood T cell repertoires in COVID-19. The protocol was immunoSEQ multiplex PCR, while the TCRdb copy is restricted to in-frame clones and leaves out a portion. The sample holds about 130,000 clones, about 89% seen once. Sequencing was performed on peripheral blood. All receptors derive from a woman in her 70s with COVID-19, enrolled during active disease.

V and J are TRBV3-1 (or the pseudogene TRBV3-2) and TRBJ1-4; a possible D gene is TRBD1 (5 bases). Per the germline V gene, CDR1 is LGHDT and CDR2 is YNNKEL (reference sequence). The CDR3 is made up of 16 amino acids. Trimming removed 4 bases at V and 0 bases at J, with 12 bases between. In DNA form, the CDR3 reads TGTGCCAGCAGCCGTGGGGCAGGTGCAACTAATGAAAAACTGTTTTTT. Protein product: CASSRGAGATNEKLFF.

The rearrangement joins TRBV11-2 to TRBJ2-1; weak D call: TRBD2 (7 bases). Germline lookup yields CDR1 SGHAT and CDR2 FQNNGV. V gave up 8 bases and J gave up 4 bases, with 27 bases separating them. The CDR3 loop spans 18 amino acids. CDR3 bases: TGTGCCAGCGCCCCGCGGGGGCGGGGGTCTAAGGGATACAATGAGCAGTTCTTC. Its protein product is CASAPRGRGSKGYNEQFF.

The V call is TRBV5-1, the J call TRBJ2-3; 7 bases fit TRBD2. V gave up 5 bases and J gave up 3 bases; unmatched junction bases: 6. This CDR3 region has 14 residues. Germline-derived CDR1 and CDR2 are SGHRS and YFSETQ. The CDR3 region has the DNA TGCGCCAGCAGGGCGGAGGGAGGGACAGATACGCAGTATTTT. Translation: CASRAEGGTDTQYF.

The rearrangement links TRBV7-9 to TRBJ1-4; 10 bases line up with TRBD1. CDR3 size: 17 residues. Trimming took 4 bases from V and 8 from J; bases not matched to a gene: 13. The germline V gene has CDR1 SEHNR and CDR2 FQNEAQ (reference sequence). Here the CDR3 reads CASSSTLGGQGKEKLFF. The CDR3 bases are TGTGCCAGCAGCTCGACCCTCGGGGGACAGGGGAAGGAAAAACTGTTTTTT. The variable domain in full, with the rest retrieved from reference TRBV7-9 and TRBJ1-4, is DTGVSQNPRHKITKRGQNVTFRCDPISEHNRLYWYRQTLGQGPEFLTYFQNEAQLEKSRLLSDRFSAERPKGSFSTLEIQRTEQGDSAMYLCASSSTLGGQGKEKLFFGSGTQLSVL.

V is TRBV6-6 and J is TRBJ2-2; TRBD2 is a possible D gene (6 bases). Germline CDR1 reads MNHNY; CDR2 reads SVGAGI (reference sequence). The CDR3 sequence is 14 residues long. V was pared by 0 bases and J by 6 bases, with 8 bases between. CDR3 sequence reads: CASSYSGEAGELFF. For the CDR3, the DNA is TGTGCCAGCAGTTACTCCGGGGAGGCCGGGGAGCTGTTTTTT.

The DNA of the CDR3 is TGCGCCAGCAGCTTGGGGCGACAGTCGAATGAAAAACTGTTTTTT. As protein: CASSLGRQSNEKLFF. The gene calls are TRBV5-1 and TRBJ1-4; D possibly corresponds to TRBD1 (5 bases). CDR1 and CDR2 from the germline V gene are SGHRS and YFSETQ. Trimming shortened V by 0 bases and J by 5 bases, and 11 bases separated the two germline ends. CDR3 length: 15 residues.

The chain joins TRBV18 to TRBJ1-1; D is unresolved. Germline CDR1 reads KGHSH; CDR2 reads LQKENI. Between the trimmed V and J ends, which lost 8 bases and 3 bases, there was a span of 13 bases. The CDR3 is made up of 13 amino acids. The DNA of the CDR3 is TGTGCCAGCGACCCTATCCGGGACACTGAAGCTTTCTTT. This sequence encodes CASDPIRDTEAFF. The variable domain in full, with the rest retrieved from reference TRBV18 and TRBJ1-1, is NAGVMQNPRHLVRRRGQEARLRCSPMKGHSHVYWYRQLPEEGLKFMVYLQKENIIDESGMPKERFSAEFPKEGPSILRIQQVVRGDSAAYFCASDPIRDTEAFFGQGTRLTVV.

This chain links TRBV5-1 with TRBJ1-3, with 8 bases that match TRBD1. Germline assignment: CDR1 SGHRS and CDR2 YFSETQ. The CDR3 totals 17 residues. The ends lost 4 bases at V and 2 bases at J; junction bases unmatched: 11. This chain's CDR3 is CASSPNPQGGTGNTIYF. The CDR3 DNA reads TGCGCCAGCAGCCCAAACCCACAGGGGGGCACTGGAAACACCATATATTTT.

The chain couples TRBV24-1 to TRBJ2-3; weak D call: TRBD1 (5 bases). The CDR3 extends over 14 amino acids. V gave up 8 bases and J gave up 2 bases, with 13 bases separating them. Germline loops: CDR1 KGHDR, CDR2 SFDVKD. This CDR3 is CATTPAGNTDTQYF. Written as DNA, the CDR3 is TGTGCCACCACCCCCGCAGGGAACACAGATACGCAGTATTTT.

This clone was picked up a small number of times. The chain is built from TRBV6-6 and TRBJ1-6; 7 bases line up with TRBD1. Trimming removed 6 bases from V and 5 bases from J; junction bases left unmatched: 7. Germline values: CDR1 MNHNY, CDR2 SVGAGI (reference sequence). This CDR3 comprises 15 residues. CDR3 DNA: TGTGCCAGCAGCGACAGGGTAACGGATAATTCACCCCTCCACTTT. Protein: CASSDRVTDNSPLHF.

J is TRBJ2-1 and V is TRBV2; possibly TRBD1 for D (6 bases). V was cut by 4 bases and J by 2 bases, with 12 bases left in between. Germline values: CDR1 SNHLY, CDR2 FYNNEI. The CDR3 sequence is 15 residues long. Here the CDR3 reads CASSGQDLPYNEQFF. CDR3 in DNA: TGTGCCAGCAGTGGACAGGACCTCCCCTACAATGAGCAGTTCTTC.

The rearrangement links TRBV6-2 or TRBV6-3 to TRBJ1-4, with D perhaps TRBD1 (5 bases). V was clipped by 0 bases and J by 8 bases, with 10 bases between them. Germline V gene data show CDR1 as MNHEY and CDR2 as SVGEGT. This CDR3 has 14 amino acids. CDR3: CASSYSTGDEKLFF. The CDR3 nucleotides are TGTGCCAGCAGTTACTCGACGGGGGACGAAAAACTGTTTTTT.

This clone is a singleton in its sample. The genes are TRBV7-6 and TRBJ1-1; D is ambiguous. Germline lookup yields CDR1 SGHVS and CDR2 FNYEAQ. V lost 4 bases to trimming and J lost 3 bases, with 6 bases between them. The CDR3 runs 12 residues. CDR3 amino acids: CASSSRDTEAFF. The CDR3 coding sequence is TGTGCCAGCAGCTCAAGAGACACTGAAGCTTTCTTT.

This chain uses TRBV5-1 with TRBJ1-6; D perhaps matches TRBD1 (5 bases). Germline CDR1 and CDR2: SGHRS and YFSETQ. V lost 3 bases and J lost 7, with 8 bases in between. The CDR3 has 13 residues. CDR3 sequence: CASSWGDNSPLHF. The DNA for the CDR3 is TGCGCCAGCAGCTGGGGCGACAATTCACCCCTCCACTTT.

This chain uses TRBV3-1 (or the pseudogene TRBV3-2) with TRBJ1-1; TRBD1 might be the D (6 bases). Trimming took 1 base from V and 7 from J, leaving 16 bases between them. CDR1 and CDR2 (germline): LGHDT, YNNKEL (reference sequence). The CDR3 sequence is 15 residues long. The CDR3 DNA sequence: TGTGCCAGCAGCCAAGGAACAGGGTTGAGGGGTGAAGCTTTCTTT. Amino acids: CASSQGTGLRGEAFF.